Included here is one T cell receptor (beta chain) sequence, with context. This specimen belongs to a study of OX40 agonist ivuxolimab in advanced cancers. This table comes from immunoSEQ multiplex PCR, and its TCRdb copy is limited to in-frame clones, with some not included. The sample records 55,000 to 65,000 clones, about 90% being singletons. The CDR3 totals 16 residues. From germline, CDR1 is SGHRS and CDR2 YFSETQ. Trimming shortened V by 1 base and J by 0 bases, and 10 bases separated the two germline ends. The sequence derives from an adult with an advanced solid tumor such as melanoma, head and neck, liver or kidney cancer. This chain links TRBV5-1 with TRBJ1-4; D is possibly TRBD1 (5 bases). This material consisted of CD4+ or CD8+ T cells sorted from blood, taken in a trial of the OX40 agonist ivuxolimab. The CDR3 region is CASSLQGSATNEKLFF. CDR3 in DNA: TGCGCCAGCAGCTTGCAGGGTTCAGCAACTAATGAAAAACTGTTTTTT.